The next 5 T cell receptor beta chains were all read from a single sample in a study of T cell responses to AZD1222 COVID-19 vaccine. The table came from immunoSEQ multiplex PCR; TCRdb's copy has only in-frame clones and leaves some out. The sample holds over 130,000 clones; more than 90% are singletons and the top ten take 2.5% to 4%. The sequencing here drew on peripheral blood, taken 28 days after the second AZD1222 dose. Receptors originate from an adult who received the AZD1222 COVID-19 vaccine.

In its sample, this clone was seen a few times. The chain combines TRBV27 with TRBJ2-1, with D unclear. The germline V gene encodes CDR1 MNHEY and CDR2 SMNVEV (reference sequence). This CDR3 contains 13 residues. The germline V and J ends were trimmed by 2 bases and 5 bases, with 7 bases remaining between them. CDR3 in DNA: TGTGCCAGCAGTTTAACACAAAACAATGAGCAGTTCTTC. It translates to CASSLTQNNEQFF.

The DNA of the CDR3 is TGCAGCGCCTTGCACCTAGCGCCTTACGAGCAGTACTTC. Its translation is CSALHLAPYEQYF. The chain carries TRBV29-1 and TRBJ2-7; D is perhaps TRBD2 (6 bases). V was pared by 7 bases and J by 4 bases, with 17 bases between. Looked up from germline, CDR1 is SQVTM and CDR2 is ANQGSEA. The CDR3 is 13 residues long.

Comments on this clone: The junction departs from the called germline gene at one end, perhaps through a read error. This chain uses TRBV4-3 with TRBJ2-5, with 12 bases matching TRBD2. Germline assignment: CDR1 LGHNA and CDR2 YSLEER. This CDR3 region has 15 residues. The CDR3 region has the DNA TGCGCCACCAGCCGACTAGCGGGAGTAGGGGAGACCCAGTACTTC. Protein product: CATSRLAGVGETQYF.

This rearrangement joins TRBV6-6 to TRBJ1-1; D unclear. In germline, CDR1 is MNHNY, CDR2 SVGAGI (reference sequence). The CDR3 runs to 13 residues. V lost 3 bases and J 3 bases, leaving 8 bases between the germline ends. CDR3 in amino acids: CASSYTLDTEAFF. In nucleotides, the CDR3 is TGTGCCAGCAGTTATACGTTGGACACTGAAGCTTTCTTT.

This chain links TRBV5-1 with TRBJ1-5; D gene ambiguous. CDR3 size: 13 residues. Germline V gives CDR1 SGHRS, CDR2 YFSETQ. The germline V and J ends were trimmed by 1 base and 7 bases, with 9 bases remaining between them. The CDR3 nucleotides are TGCGCCAGCAGCTTGTTCTCAGGCCAGCCCCAGCATTTT. Protein: CASSLFSGQPQHF.